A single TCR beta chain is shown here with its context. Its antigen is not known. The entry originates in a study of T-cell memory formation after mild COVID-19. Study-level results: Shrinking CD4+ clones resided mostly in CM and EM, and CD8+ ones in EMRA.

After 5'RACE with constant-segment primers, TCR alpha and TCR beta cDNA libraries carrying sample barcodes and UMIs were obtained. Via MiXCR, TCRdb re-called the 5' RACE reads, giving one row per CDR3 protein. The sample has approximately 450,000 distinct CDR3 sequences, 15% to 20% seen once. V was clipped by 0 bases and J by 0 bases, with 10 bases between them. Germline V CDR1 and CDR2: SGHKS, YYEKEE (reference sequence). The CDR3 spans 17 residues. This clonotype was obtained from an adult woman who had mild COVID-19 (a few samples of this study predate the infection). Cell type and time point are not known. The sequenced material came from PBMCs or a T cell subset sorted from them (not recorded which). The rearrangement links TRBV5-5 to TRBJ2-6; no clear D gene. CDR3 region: CASSLAAWPSGANVLTF. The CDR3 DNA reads TGTGCCAGCAGCTTGGCCGCGTGGCCCTCTGGGGCCAACGTCCTGACTTTC.